Listed here are 14 T cell receptor beta chains from one sample, sequenced in a study of T cells expressing NK-cell markers. TCRdb reprocessed the 5' RACE reads, keeping one entry per CDR3 protein, no DNA. The repertoire table contains 400,000 to 450,000 distinct CDR3 sequences. The sample taken for sequencing was blood T cells: a sorted CD56 or NKG2C T cell subset, CD4+ or CD8+ T cells, or bulk PBMC T cells (not recorded which). These receptors originate from a woman between 18 and 75 years old in good health.

CDR3 region: CSVAAGGDQPQHF. The rearrangement uses TRBV29-1 and TRBJ1-5. CDR3 size: 13 residues. Germline assignment: CDR1 SQVTM and CDR2 ANQGSEA.

The chain links TRBV29-1 to TRBJ2-3; TCRdb selects TRBD1, and the lack of DNA leaves this call unchecked. The CDR3 loop spans 14 amino acids. The germline V gene encodes CDR1 SQVTM and CDR2 ANQGSEA. The CDR3 region is CSVEFDRSYDTQYF.

The rearrangement joins TRBV19 to TRBJ1-4. This CDR3 is 15 amino acids long. Germline CDR1 LNHDA, CDR2 SQIVND (reference sequence). The CDR3 protein is CATQGLTSGGEKLFF.

The chain has TRBV24-1 and TRBJ2-5. Germline V gives CDR1 KGHDR, CDR2 SFDVKD. The CDR3 is 12 amino acids. The CDR3 spells CATSDLAETQYF.

V is TRBV11-2 and J is TRBJ2-1; TCRdb lists TRBD1, though no DNA is available to test this call. This CDR3 contains 17 residues. CDR1 is SGHAT and CDR2 is FQNNGV in the germline V gene. The CDR3 sequence: CASSLVPLGMGYNEQFF.

Here the CDR3 reads CASSVGPDQFF. The gene calls are TRBV6-1 and TRBJ2-1; TCRdb lists TRBD2, though no DNA is available to test this call. This CDR3 comprises 11 residues. Per the germline V gene, CDR1 is MNHNS and CDR2 is SASEGT.

This chain connects TRBV12-3 or TRBV12-4 to TRBJ1-3; TCRdb lists TRBD1, though no DNA is available to test this call. The CDR3 has 18 amino acids. The CDR3: CASNPGQGRLYPRDTIYF.

This sequence joins TRBV7-2 and TRBJ2-1; with no DNA, the TCRdb D assignment of TRBD2 cannot be verified. CDR1 and CDR2 from the germline V gene are SGHTA and FQGNSA. The CDR3 has 15 amino acids. CDR3 residues: CASSLASGGRNEQFF.

The gene calls are TRBV28 and TRBJ2-7; TCRdb outputs TRBD2, but without DNA this stays unchecked. CDR3 length: 14 residues. Germline V gives CDR1 MDHEN, CDR2 SYDVKM. CDR3 residues: CASTPPAGLDEQYF.

The chain carries TRBV12-3 or TRBV12-4 and TRBJ1-4; TCRdb lists TRBD1, though no DNA is available to test this call. The CDR3 is made up of 15 amino acids. Here the CDR3 reads CASRTGAGYPEKLFF.

The V gene is TRBV7-4, the J gene TRBJ1-1; TCRdb selects TRBD1, and the lack of DNA leaves this call unchecked. This CDR3 spans 15 amino acids. Germline lookup yields CDR1 SGHVT and CDR2 SQSDAQ. CDR3 in amino acids: CASSLVWGMNTEAFF.

This chain connects TRBV27 to TRBJ1-5; TCRdb lists TRBD1, though no DNA is available to test this call. The CDR3 extends over 15 amino acids. The germline gives CDR1 MNHEY, CDR2 SMNVEV (reference sequence). CDR3 region: CAGSIQGSTDQPQHF.

The rearrangement links TRBV7-2 to TRBJ2-1; TCRdb returns TRBD2, unconfirmable since there is no DNA. The germline V gene encodes CDR1 SGHTA and CDR2 FQGNSA. CDR3 length: 13 amino acids. The CDR3 is CASSFSAGHEQFF.

The V and J genes are TRBV19 and TRBJ1-1; TCRdb returns TRBD1, unconfirmable since there is no DNA. The CDR3 has 12 residues. The germline gives CDR1 LNHDA, CDR2 SQIVND (reference sequence). Here the CDR3 reads CASSPGQFEAFF.